This T cell receptor (beta chain) was documented in a study of naive and memory T cell subsets. Study observations and caveats: Each distinct alpha or beta sequence counts as one clonotype. There was no ground truth to check naive and memory subset results. Especially in CD8 cells, naive repertoires contained a few larger clonotypes, possibly CD45RA-re-expressing memory cells.

The beta constant-region primer was an equimolar mix of two oligonucleotides covering TRBC1 and TRBC2. Nested alpha and beta constant-region primers with the SP2 primer drove four PCR rounds on ligated cDNA. TCRdb itself ran the UMI-ligation and nested PCR reads through MiXCR, one entry per CDR3 protein. The sample records 140,000 to 150,000 distinct CDR3 sequences, under 25% being singletons. Worth noting for this clonotype: Its antigen is unidentified.

Four subsets defined by CD45RA and CD27 were sorted after CD3, CD4, CD8 and live/dead staining. The CDR3 contains 19 residues. Trimming removed 3 bases at V and 0 bases at J, with 22 bases between. Germline CDR1 and CDR2: LNHDA and SQIVND (reference sequence). The chain employs TRBV19 and TRBJ2-3; D possibly corresponds to TRBD1 (5 bases). The TCR was taken from a human donor in good health. The sequencing sample was made of naive CD4+ T cells from blood. The CDR3: CASSMLRGRVTTSTDTQYF. CDR3 DNA: TGTGCCAGTAGTATGCTTAGGGGCAGGGTGACGACTAGCACAGATACGCAGTATTTT.